This T cell receptor (beta chain) derives from a study of human T cells and chemical hapten exposure. Study at large: Upper back patch tests used 0.01% DPC, scored after 6 days. Findings and caveats of the study: The number of TCRs over 1 in 1000 frequency stayed unchanged after DPC.

Germline values: CDR1 MNHNS, CDR2 SASEGT. Trimming shortened V by 0 bases and J by 0 bases, and 5 bases separated the two germline ends. This CDR3 has 14 amino acids. This clonotype was counted many times. Its antigen is unknown. TCRdb used MiXCR to reprocess the RACE reads, holding one entry per CDR3 protein. The repertoire holds about 100,000 distinct CDR3 sequences, with approximately 9.9% as singletons. Time point reported: patch test 1, 2 weeks after DPC sensitization. As for treatment: therapeutic diphenylcyclopropenone sensitization with weekly scalp DPC. V is TRBV6-1 and J is TRBJ1-1; D is perhaps TRBD1 (5 bases). The sample was whole blood, taken in connection with sensitization to the hapten diphenylcyclopropenone (DPC). The sequence was collected from a woman aged 40 to 55 with alopecia areata. Some clones in this sample may be carry-over from other donors' samples. The CDR3 bases are TGTGCCAGCAGTGAAGCGGGGGTGAACACTGAAGCTTTCTTT. It is translated as CASSEAGVNTEAFF.